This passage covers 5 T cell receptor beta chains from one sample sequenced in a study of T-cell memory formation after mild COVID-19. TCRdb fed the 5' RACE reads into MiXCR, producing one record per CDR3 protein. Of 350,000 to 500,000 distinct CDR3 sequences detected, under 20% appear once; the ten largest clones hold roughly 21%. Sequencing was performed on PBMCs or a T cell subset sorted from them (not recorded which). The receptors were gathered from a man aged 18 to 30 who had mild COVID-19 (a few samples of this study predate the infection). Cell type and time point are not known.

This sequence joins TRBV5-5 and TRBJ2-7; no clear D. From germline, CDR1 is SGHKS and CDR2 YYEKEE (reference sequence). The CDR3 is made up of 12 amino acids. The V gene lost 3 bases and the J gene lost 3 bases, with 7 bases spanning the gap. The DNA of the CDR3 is TGTGCCAGCAGCTCCAATTTCTACGAGCAGTACTTC. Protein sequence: CASSSNFYEQYF.

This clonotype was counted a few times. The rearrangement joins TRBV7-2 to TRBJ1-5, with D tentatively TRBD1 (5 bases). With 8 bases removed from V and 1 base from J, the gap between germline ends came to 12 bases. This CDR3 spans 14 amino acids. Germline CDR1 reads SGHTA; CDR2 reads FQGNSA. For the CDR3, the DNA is TGTGCCAGCTCGGCGGACACAAGCAATCAGCCCCAGCATTTT. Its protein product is CASSADTSNQPQHF.

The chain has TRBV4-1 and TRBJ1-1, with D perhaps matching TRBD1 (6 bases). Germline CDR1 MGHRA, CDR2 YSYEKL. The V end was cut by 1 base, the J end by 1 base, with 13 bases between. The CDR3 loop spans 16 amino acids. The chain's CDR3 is CASSQGSRGQNTEAFF. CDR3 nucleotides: TGCGCCAGCAGCCAAGGGTCCCGGGGGCAGAACACTGAAGCTTTCTTT.

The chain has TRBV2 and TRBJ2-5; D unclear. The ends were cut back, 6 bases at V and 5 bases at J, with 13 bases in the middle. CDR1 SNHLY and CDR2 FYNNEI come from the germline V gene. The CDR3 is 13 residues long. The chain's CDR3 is CASRSLLTETQYF. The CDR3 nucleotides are TGTGCCAGCAGATCACTACTGACGGAGACCCAGTACTTC.

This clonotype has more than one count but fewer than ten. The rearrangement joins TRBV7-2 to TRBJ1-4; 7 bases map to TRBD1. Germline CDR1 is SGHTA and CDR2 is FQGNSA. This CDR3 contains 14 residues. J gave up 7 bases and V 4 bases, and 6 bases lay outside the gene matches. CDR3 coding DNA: TGTGCCAGCAGCTCCCAAGGGGGCGTTGAAAAACTGTTTTTT. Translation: CASSSQGGVEKLFF.